Listed below are T cell receptor beta chains from one sample, sequenced in a study of blood T cells in healthy people across ages. TCRdb re-analysed the 5' RACE reads in MiXCR, keeping a single row per CDR3 protein. The sample has roughly 1.5 million distinct CDR3 sequences, approximately 42% seen once. The sequenced material came from blood. These receptors all stem from a woman between 18 and 29 years old in good health. The conserved cysteine and the conserved F or W are not part of the CDR3 here.

TRBJ2-5 TRBV12-3/TRBV12-4 ASRTSGSLETQY
TRBJ1-2 TRBV27 ASSSTGNGGYT
. TRBV5-1 ASRSGTYSYNEQY
TRBJ2-3 TRBV25-1 ASSARGAGYTDTQY
TRBJ1-2 TRBV20-1 SARKSGNYGYT
TRBJ2-5 TRBV28 ASSLRTTYQETQY
TRBJ2-5 TRBV7-2 ASSGGRPVQY
TRBJ2-5 TRBV14 ASSQWDIRLQETQY
TRBJ2-1 TRBV6-2/TRBV6-3 ASRGQSKF
TRBJ2-3 TRBV4-3 ASSQEGTHSTDTQY
TRBJ2-1 TRBV20-1 SALVGGTEQF
TRBJ1-1 TRBV19 ASSIETWSRGNTEAF
TRBJ2-1 TRBV18 ASSPGTSKPYKEQF
TRBJ2-2 TRBV20-1 SARSWVTGELF
TRBJ2-3 TRBV28 ASSLVRLGQGQDTQY
TRBJ2-3 TRBV20-1 SAHGLAGTDTQY
TRBJ2-7 TRBV20-1 SAFRTPTYEQY
TRBJ2-7 TRBV7-2 ASSSSLGTVSYEQY
TRBJ2-3 TRBV13 ASSLVASGGSDTQY
TRBJ2-1 TRBV2 ASSEQGGLYNEQF
TRBJ1-2 TRBV27 ASSIWGDYGYT
TRBJ2-5 TRBV7-8 ASRKDRYQETQY
TRBJ1-1 TRBV7-6 ASSHGDSSEAF
TRBJ2-1 TRBV4-3 ASSLSGLAEYNEQF
TRBJ1-2 TRBV24-1 ATSDFRDGYT
TRBJ2-1 TRBV20-1 SARPDIYEQF
TRBJ1-2 TRBV6-1 ATVTGAGGLSSYGYT
TRBJ1-6 TRBV5-1 ASSLGAGGSSYNSPLH
TRBJ1-1 TRBV7-9 ASSLVTVNTEAF
TRBJ2-7 TRBV25-1 ASSEMKGLTYEQY
TRBJ2-1 TRBV7-2 ASSLHRGPTGEQF
TRBJ1-2 TRBV21-1 AGSLRTGQARRGYT
TRBJ1-2 TRBV7-8 ASSLAGPRTYGYT
TRBJ2-2 TRBV7-2 ASSLERGGGELF
TRBJ2-4 TRBV6-2/TRBV6-3 ASSYWRGAGNIQY
TRBJ2-3 TRBV7-8 ASSFHGLAGGSTDTQY
TRBJ2-4 TRBV3-1 ASRIAGAKNIQY
TRBJ1-3 TRBV10-3 AISAGQTTGNTIY
TRBJ1-2 TRBV9 ASSVDQGGMRGYT
. TRBV13 ASSSFLAESSYNEQY
TRBJ2-1 TRBV20-1 SARDLQGGAGNEQF
TRBJ2-3 TRBV4-3 ASSQDSTPGLVIPDTQY
TRBJ2-3 TRBV15 ATSSRWRLLTDTQY
TRBJ2-1 TRBV6-2/TRBV6-3 ASTAAGGYNEQF
TRBJ2-7 TRBV20-1 SAEGHSYEQY
TRBJ1-1 TRBV6-2/TRBV6-3 ASSSNRANTEAF
TRBJ1-1 TRBV6-6 ASSYADGLNTEAF
TRBJ1-1 TRBV29-1 SVNPGWGMRSEAF
TRBJ2-1 TRBV6-5 ASSYSRRQLSYNEQF
TRBJ1-1 TRBV29-1 SVGSPVLGTEAF
TRBJ2-3 TRBV15 ATSTDAIFTDTQY
TRBJ1-1 TRBV29-1 SVDPGLTEAF
TRBJ2-1 TRBV5-1 ASSFYSGGALDINEQF
TRBJ2-7 TRBV27 ASIPMDRGALGGQY